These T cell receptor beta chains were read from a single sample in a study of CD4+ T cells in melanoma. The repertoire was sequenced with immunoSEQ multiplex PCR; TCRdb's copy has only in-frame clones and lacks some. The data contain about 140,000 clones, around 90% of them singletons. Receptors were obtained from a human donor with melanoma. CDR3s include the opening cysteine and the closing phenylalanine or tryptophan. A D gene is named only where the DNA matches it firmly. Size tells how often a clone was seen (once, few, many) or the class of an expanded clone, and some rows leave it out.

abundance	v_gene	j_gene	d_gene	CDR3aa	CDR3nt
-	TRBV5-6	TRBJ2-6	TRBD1	CASSRQGSGANVLTF	TGTGCCAGCAGCCGACAGGGTTCAGGGGCCAACGTCCTGACTTTC
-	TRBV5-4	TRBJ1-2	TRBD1	CASSLGGQGANGYTF	TGTGCCAGCAGCTTGGGGGGACAGGGGGCCAATGGCTACACCTTC
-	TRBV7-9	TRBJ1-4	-	CASSQHGTGNEKLFF	TGTGCCAGCAGCCAACACGGGACGGGGAATGAAAAACTGTTTTTT
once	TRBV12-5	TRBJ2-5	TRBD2	CASGSTGGALETQYF	TGTGCTAGTGGTTCGACGGGGGGGGCCTTAGAGACCCAGTACTTC
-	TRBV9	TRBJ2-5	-	CASSDQETQYF	TGTGCCAGCAGCGATCAAGAGACCCAGTACTTC
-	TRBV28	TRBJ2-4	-	CASSLPGPVAKNIQYF	TGTGCCAGCAGTTTACCAGGCCCAGTAGCCAAAAACATTCAGTACTTC
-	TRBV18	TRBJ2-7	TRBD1	CASSRTGRGNEQYF	TGTGCCAGCTCGCGGACAGGGCGCGGGAACGAGCAGTACTTC
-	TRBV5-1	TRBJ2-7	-	CASSLDLVSNEQYF	TGCGCCAGCAGTCTAGACTTGGTGTCCAACGAGCAGTACTTC
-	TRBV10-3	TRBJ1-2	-	CAISESRGDYGYTF	TGTGCCATCAGTGAGTCGCGGGGAGACTATGGCTACACCTTC
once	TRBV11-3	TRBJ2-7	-	CASPGLTDEQYF	TGTGCCAGCCCAGGACTGACGGACGAGCAGTACTTC
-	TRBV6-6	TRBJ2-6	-	CASSKEGGSANVLTF	TGTGCCAGCAGTAAAGAAGGCGGCTCGGCCAACGTCCTGACTTTC
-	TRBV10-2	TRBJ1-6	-	CASSEGPHYNSPLHF	TGCGCCAGCAGTGAGGGGCCGCACTATAATTCACCCCTCCACTTT
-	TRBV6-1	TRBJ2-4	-	CASSVRNRALGIQYF	TGTGCCAGCAGTGTTCGGAACAGGGCTCTCGGCATTCAGTACTTC
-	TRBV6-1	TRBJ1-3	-	CASSEARGGRNTIYF	TGTGCCAGCAGTGAAGCGAGGGGAGGTAGAAACACCATATATTTT
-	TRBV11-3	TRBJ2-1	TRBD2	CASSLTTSAEQFF	TGTGCCAGCAGCTTAACGACTAGCGCTGAGCAGTTCTTC
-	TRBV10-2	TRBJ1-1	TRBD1	CASQLYRDRGKPTEAFF	TGCGCCAGTCAACTCTATCGGGACAGGGGCAAACCCACTGAAGCTTTCTTT
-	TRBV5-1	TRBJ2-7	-	CASRSLITDEQYF	TGCGCCAGCAGGAGCTTGATCACCGACGAGCAGTACTTC
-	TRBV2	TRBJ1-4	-	CASIAGLGGKLFF	TGTGCCAGCATAGCCGGTCTAGGGGGAAAACTGTTTTTT
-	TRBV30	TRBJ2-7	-	CAWTRAEAPYEQYF	TGTGCCTGGACTAGAGCGGAAGCCCCCTACGAGCAGTACTTC
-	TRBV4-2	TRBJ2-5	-	CASSPVRREGETQYF	TGTGCCAGCAGCCCCGTCAGGAGAGAGGGAGAGACCCAGTACTTC
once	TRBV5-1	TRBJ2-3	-	CASSWDPIGPGGAGTTQYF	TGCGCCAGCAGCTGGGACCCGATTGGGCCTGGGGGAGCGGGTACGACGCAGTATTTT
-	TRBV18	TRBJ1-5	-	CASSPSRYNQPQHF	TGTGCCAGCTCACCATCCCGGTACAATCAGCCCCAGCATTTT
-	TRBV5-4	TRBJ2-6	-	CASSYKTSPGANVLTF	TGTGCCAGCAGCTATAAGACTAGTCCTGGGGCCAACGTCCTGACTTTC
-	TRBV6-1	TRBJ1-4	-	CASSANLANEKLFF	TGTGCCAGCAGTGCCAACTTAGCTAATGAAAAACTGTTTTTT
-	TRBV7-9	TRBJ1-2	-	CASSFPRHGYTF	TGTGCCAGCAGCTTCCCTAGGCATGGCTACACCTTC
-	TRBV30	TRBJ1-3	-	CAWRLQGAGNTIYF	TGTGCCTGGAGGCTCCAGGGAGCCGGAAACACCATATATTTT
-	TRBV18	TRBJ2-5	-	CASSPESVRETQYF	TGTGCCAGCTCCCCAGAGTCGGTTCGAGAGACCCAGTACTTC
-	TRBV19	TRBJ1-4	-	CASSGKGPTGATNEKLFF	TGTGCCAGTAGTGGCAAGGGGCCAACCGGAGCAACTAATGAAAAACTGTTTTTT
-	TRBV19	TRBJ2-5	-	CASSAGSGGTQYF	TGTGCCAGTAGTGCCGGGTCTGGCGGGACCCAGTACTTC
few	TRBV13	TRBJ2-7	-	CASSSRGTGTYEQYF	TGTGCCAGCAGCTCGAGAGGGACGGGAACCTACGAGCAGTACTTC
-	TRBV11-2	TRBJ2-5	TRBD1	CASSSPRTGGETQYF	TGTGCCAGCAGCTCGCCCAGGACAGGGGGAGAGACCCAGTACTTC